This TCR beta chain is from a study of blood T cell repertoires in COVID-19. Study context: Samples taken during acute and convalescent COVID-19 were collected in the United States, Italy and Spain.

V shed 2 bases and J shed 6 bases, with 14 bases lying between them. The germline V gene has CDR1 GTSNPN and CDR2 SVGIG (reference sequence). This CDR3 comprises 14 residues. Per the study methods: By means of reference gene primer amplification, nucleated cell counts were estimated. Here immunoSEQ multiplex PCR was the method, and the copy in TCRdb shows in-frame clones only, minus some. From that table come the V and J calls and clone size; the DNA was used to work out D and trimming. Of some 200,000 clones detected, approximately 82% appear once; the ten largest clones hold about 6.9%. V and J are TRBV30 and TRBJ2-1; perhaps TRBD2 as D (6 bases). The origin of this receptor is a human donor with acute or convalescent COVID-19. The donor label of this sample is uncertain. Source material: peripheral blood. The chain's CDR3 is CAWSSGRGSNEQFF. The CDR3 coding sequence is TGTGCCTGGAGTTCCGGGAGAGGAAGCAATGAGCAGTTCTTC.